The sequence of this T cell receptor beta chain was determined in a study of blood T cell repertoires in COVID-19. Assay: immunoSEQ multiplex PCR; the TCRdb copy retains only in-frame clones and omits some. The sample gives approximately 180,000 clones, 78% of which show up once; roughly 17% is in the top ten. This clone showed up just a few times. The CDR3 consists of 13 residues. The germline gives CDR1 MNHEY, CDR2 SVGAGI. The trim removed 5 bases at V and 0 bases at J, leaving 1 base unmatched. The source is a woman aged 50 to 60 who had recovered from COVID-19. The sequencing input was PBMCs or T cells enriched from blood (not recorded which). V usage is TRBV6-5 and J usage is TRBJ2-7; 7 bases map to TRBD2. Written as DNA, the CDR3 is TGTGCCAGCAGTCTAGCGGACTCCTACGAGCAGTACTTC. This encodes CASSLADSYEQYF.